These 32 T cell receptor beta chains were all obtained from the same sample, sequenced in a study of cytomegalovirus exposure and HLA in healthy donors. This PCR relied on a set of 60 Vbeta primers and 13 Jbeta primers. Assay used: immunoSEQ multiplex PCR; TCRdb lists only in-frame clones, some missing. This table has around 110,000 clones, around two thirds appearing once. Sample: PBMCs. The origin of the receptors is a woman aged 40 to 55 in good health and CMV-seropositive.

This clone appeared a few times. The rearrangement links TRBV28 to TRBJ2-2; tentative D call: TRBD2 (7 bases). V gave up 7 bases and J gave up 6 bases, with 18 bases separating them. CDR3 length equals 15 residues. Germline V lookup: CDR1 MDHEN, CDR2 SYDVKM. CDR3 DNA: TGTGCCAGCACATATTTCGGGGGGCTGCCCGGGGAGCTGTTTTTT. It specifies CASTYFGGLPGELFF.

This rearrangement joins TRBV28 to TRBJ1-5; D gene ambiguous. With 6 bases removed from V and 3 bases from J, the gap between germline ends came to 9 bases. Germline lookup yields CDR1 MDHEN and CDR2 SYDVKM. The CDR3 runs 13 residues. The CDR3 protein is CASRATPNQPQHF. CDR3 DNA: TGTGCCAGCAGGGCCACACCCAATCAGCCCCAGCATTTT.

The genes are TRBV18 and TRBJ2-2; TRBD1 matches at 9 bases. The CDR3 is made up of 14 amino acids. Germline values: CDR1 KGHSH, CDR2 LQKENI. Trimming at V came to 8 bases and at J to 6 bases, leaving 7 bases not matched to a gene. CDR3 in amino acids: CASTNTGGSGELFF. The CDR3, as DNA: TGTGCCAGCACGAACACAGGGGGCTCCGGGGAGCTGTTTTTT. Complete variable domain (other parts from reference TRBV18 and TRBJ2-2): NAGVMQNPRHLVRRRGQEARLRCSPMKGHSHVYWYRQLPEEGLKFMVYLQKENIIDESGMPKERFSAEFPKEGPSILRIQQVVRGDSAAYFCASTNTGGSGELFFGEGSRLTVL.

The chain combines TRBV29-1 with TRBJ2-1; a possible D gene is TRBD2 (9 bases). This CDR3 has 18 residues. V shed 4 bases and J shed 7 bases, with 29 bases lying between them. CDR1 is SQVTM and CDR2 is ANQGSEA in the germline V gene. Here the CDR3 DNA reads TGCAGCGTTGTGGGTGGACAGGGCGGGGGGGTATACACGAATGAGCAGTTCTTC. Residues: CSVVGGQGGGVYTNEQFF.

This chain uses TRBV9 with TRBJ2-5; 13 positions match TRBD2. The germline V gene encodes CDR1 SGDLS and CDR2 YYNGEE. Trimming removed 5 bases from V and 5 bases from J; junction bases left unmatched: 6. The CDR3 is 15 amino acids. CDR3 residues: CASSLGLAGEETQYF. CDR3 DNA sequence: TGTGCCAGCAGTTTAGGACTAGCGGGAGAGGAGACCCAGTACTTC.

This clone was seen a few times. V and J are TRBV29-1 and TRBJ1-3; 10 bases match TRBD1. The CDR3 sequence is 14 residues long. Trimming at V came to 6 bases and at J to 3 bases, leaving 5 bases not matched to a gene. Germline loops: CDR1 SQVTM, CDR2 ANQGSEA. CDR3 bases: TGCAGCGTGGCCGGGACAGGGGTTGGAAACACCATATATTTT. Amino acid sequence: CSVAGTGVGNTIYF.

The gene calls are TRBV5-8 and TRBJ1-6; no clear D gene. V gave up 0 bases and J gave up 0 bases, with 4 bases separating them. The CDR3 runs 15 residues. Germline V gene sequence: CDR1 SGHTS, CDR2 YDEGEE. In DNA form, the CDR3 reads TGTGCCAGCAGCTTGGAGAGCTCCTATAATTCACCCCTCCACTTT. Protein: CASSLESSYNSPLHF.

The V gene is TRBV14, the J gene TRBJ2-2, with 9 bases fitting TRBD1. Germline assignment: CDR1 SGHDN and CDR2 FVKESK. The ends lost 3 bases at V and 7 bases at J; junction bases unmatched: 15. The length of the CDR3 is 18 residues. The CDR3 protein is CASSHVGRDRVRVGELFF. The CDR3 coding sequence is TGTGCCAGCAGCCATGTCGGTCGGGACAGGGTACGGGTCGGGGAGCTGTTTTTT.

The chain uses TRBV4-1 and TRBJ1-4, with D perhaps matching TRBD1 (5 bases). Germline CDR1 is MGHRA and CDR2 is YSYEKL. The V end was cut by 4 bases, the J end by 14 bases, with 20 bases between. The CDR3 runs to 14 residues. CDR3 region: CASSLSLAGDLLFF. Here the CDR3 DNA reads TGCGCCAGCAGCCTCAGCTTGGCCGGGGACTTGCTGTTTTTT.

This clone has just a few counts. The chain uses TRBV5-8 and TRBJ2-1; 7 bases align to TRBD1. With V trimmed by 10 bases and J by 4 bases, 8 bases remained unmatched. The CDR3 runs 13 residues. From germline, CDR1 is SGHTS and CDR2 YDEGEE. This CDR3 reads CARRDRGYNEQFF. In DNA, the CDR3 is TGTGCCCGACGGGACAGAGGATACAATGAGCAGTTCTTC.

This rearrangement joins TRBV19 to TRBJ1-5, with D unclear. V lost 3 bases to trimming and J lost 6 bases, with 6 bases between them. The CDR3 is 12 amino acids. Germline-derived CDR1 and CDR2 are LNHDA and SQIVND (reference sequence). The CDR3 here is CASSIGGQPQHF. The CDR3 region has the DNA TGTGCCAGTAGTATTGGAGGTCAGCCCCAGCATTTT.

In this sample, this clone turned up a few times. The gene calls are TRBV6-1 and TRBJ1-2; possibly TRBD1 for D (5 bases). Trimming took off 3 bases at V and 7 bases at J, with 12 bases between the two ends. The CDR3 length is 13 residues. CDR1 is MNHNS and CDR2 is SASEGT in the germline V gene. The CDR3 sequence is CASSDREASGYTF. For the CDR3, the DNA is TGTGCCAGCAGTGACAGGGAGGCTTCTGGCTACACCTTC.

This clone was counted a few times. This chain connects TRBV11-1 to TRBJ2-5, with a weak D call TRBD1 (5 bases). Germline CDR1 and CDR2: SGHAT and FQDESV (reference sequence). The CDR3 covers 13 residues. V was cut by 3 bases and J by 4 bases, with 9 bases left in between. The CDR3 region is CASSFVQGETQYF. The DNA for the CDR3 is TGTGCCAGCAGCTTCGTTCAGGGAGAGACCCAGTACTTC.

The chain has TRBV28 and TRBJ2-7; tentative D call: TRBD2 (6 bases). CDR1 is MDHEN, CDR2 SYDVKM, per germline. This CDR3 contains 16 residues. V was cut by 2 bases and J by 3 bases, with 17 bases left in between. CDR3 sequence reads: CASSLVRLGGVYEQYF. DNA of the CDR3: TGTGCCAGCAGTTTAGTGCGGTTGGGGGGTGTCTACGAGCAGTACTTC.

This clone was observed a handful of times. The chain recombines TRBV27 with TRBJ2-2; D might be TRBD2 (6 bases). CDR3 length: 14 amino acids. The V end was cut by 6 bases, the J end by 6 bases, with 14 bases between. Germline-derived CDR1 and CDR2 are MNHEY and SMNVEV (reference sequence). CDR3 DNA: TGTGCCAGCAGCCTGACTAGTAATCCCGGGGAGCTGTTTTTT. Translated, it gives CASSLTSNPGELFF.

This rearrangement joins TRBV4-3 to TRBJ2-1, with 8 bases lining up with TRBD2. Trimming removed 1 base from V and 8 bases from J; junction bases left unmatched: 13. This CDR3 has 17 amino acids. CDR1 is LGHNA, CDR2 YSLEER, per germline. CDR3 coding DNA: TGCGCCAGCAGCCAAGCGCATAAGGGACTAGTTCCCGATGAGCAGTTCTTC. As protein: CASSQAHKGLVPDEQFF.

The CDR3 region is CASSLGTEVTEAFF. The CDR3 nucleotides read TGTGCCAGCAGTTTAGGGACAGAAGTCACTGAAGCTTTCTTT. This chain connects TRBV27 to TRBJ1-1, with 7 bases matching TRBD1. Looked up from germline, CDR1 is MNHEY and CDR2 is SMNVEV (reference sequence). The trim removed 2 bases at V and 4 bases at J, leaving 4 bases unmatched. This CDR3 has 14 amino acids.

The V and J genes are TRBV9 and TRBJ2-1, with TRBD1 matching 8 bases. Per germline, CDR1 SGDLS and CDR2 YYNGEE. The CDR3 covers 15 residues. V shed 0 bases and J 7 bases; nucleotides not matched to a gene: 6. This chain's CDR3 is CASSVGGQVVNEQFF. The CDR3 bases are TGTGCCAGCAGCGTAGGGGGACAGGTCGTTAATGAGCAGTTCTTC.

There are a few counts of this clone. The chain has TRBV4-2 and TRBJ1-2; D possibly corresponds to TRBD1 (5 bases). Germline V gene sequence: CDR1 LGHNA, CDR2 YNFKEQ. V was clipped by 4 bases and J by 3 bases, with 18 bases between them. The CDR3 has 16 amino acids. CDR3 nucleotide sequence: TGTGCCAGCAGCCTCCCTCTAGCGGGGGTTGACTATGGCTACACCTTC. This gives the protein CASSLPLAGVDYGYTF.

This chain uses TRBV11-2 with TRBJ2-5, with D tentatively TRBD2 (5 bases). V shed 6 bases and J shed 2 bases, with 13 bases lying between them. This CDR3 contains 14 residues. Germline V gene data show CDR1 as SGHAT and CDR2 as FQNNGV. The DNA of the CDR3 is TGTGCCAGCAGTCATGGACGGAGGCAAGAGACCCAGTACTTC. Translating it yields CASSHGRRQETQYF.

The table lists this clone with a few counts. This chain uses TRBV7-2 with TRBJ1-1; D might be TRBD1 (5 bases). The ends were cut back, 5 bases at V and 5 bases at J, with 15 bases in the middle. Germline lookup yields CDR1 SGHTA and CDR2 FQGNSA. The CDR3 consists of 14 residues. This CDR3 reads CASSLPGGLTEAFF. The CDR3 DNA sequence: TGTGCCAGCAGCCTCCCCGGGGGACTAACTGAAGCTTTCTTT.

The chain employs TRBV27 and TRBJ2-1, with 10 nucleotides matching TRBD2. Germline V gives CDR1 MNHEY, CDR2 SMNVEV (reference sequence). The CDR3 is 15 amino acids. V shed 6 bases, J shed 4 bases, and the junction held 6 bases outside the gene matches. The CDR3 spells CASRPGLARYNEQFF. CDR3 nucleotides: TGTGCCAGCAGACCGGGACTAGCGAGATACAATGAGCAGTTCTTC.

Remarks on this clone: Other DNA variants within this sample encode the same CDR3. This chain connects TRBV9 to TRBJ2-6, with no clear D. The CDR3 runs to 15 residues. The V end was cut by 0 bases, the J end by 0 bases, with 4 bases between. Per the germline V gene, CDR1 is SGDLS and CDR2 is YYNGEE. The CDR3 loop is CASSVALSGANVLTF. CDR3 DNA: TGTGCCAGCAGCGTAGCTCTCTCTGGGGCCAACGTCCTGACTTTC.

The chain employs TRBV6-5 and TRBJ1-5, with D unclear. Trimming cost V 0 bases and J 4 bases, with 10 bases left between them. This CDR3 has 15 amino acids. Looked up from germline, CDR1 is MNHEY and CDR2 is SVGAGI. CDR3 bases: TGTGCCAGCAGTTACTCACCGAGGGAGAATCAGCCCCAGCATTTT. Its translation is CASSYSPRENQPQHF.

The genes are TRBV30 and TRBJ2-1; 7 bases are shared with TRBD2. This CDR3 has 16 amino acids. The junction had 11 bases not matched to a gene; V was cut back by 0 bases and J by 6 bases. Germline V lookup: CDR1 GTSNPN, CDR2 SVGIG (reference sequence). The CDR3: CAWSVRTRHLGNEQFF. The CDR3 region has the DNA TGTGCCTGGAGTGTACGGACTAGGCATCTCGGCAATGAGCAGTTCTTC.

The chain employs TRBV10-3 and TRBJ2-5; 10 bases align to TRBD2. Unmatched junction bases numbered 6, after V lost 3 bases and J lost 5 bases. The CDR3 runs 15 residues. The V gene's germline CDR1 is ENHRY and CDR2 SYGVKD. The DNA of the CDR3 is TGTGCCATCAGTGACCCCGGGACTAGCGACGAGACCCAGTACTTC. Translating gives CAISDPGTSDETQYF.

CDR3 amino acids: CASHRSYSGKLFF. DNA of the CDR3: TGTGCCAGCCATCGGTCCTATAGTGGAAAACTGTTTTTT. The rearrangement joins TRBV5-6 to TRBJ1-4; unclear D gene. The CDR3 is 13 amino acids. V was pared by 7 bases and J by 10 bases, with 17 bases between. From germline, CDR1 is SGHDT and CDR2 YYEEEE.

This rearrangement joins TRBV27 to TRBJ1-2, with D possibly matching TRBD1 (5 bases). Trimming pared 5 bases from V and 1 base from J, leaving 8 bases between. Germline CDR1 is MNHEY and CDR2 is SMNVEV (reference sequence). The CDR3 contains 13 residues. CDR3 sequence reads: CASSLQGNYGYTF. For the CDR3, the DNA is TGTGCCAGCAGTCTTCAGGGTAACTATGGCTACACCTTC.

The chain links TRBV18 to TRBJ2-6; a possible D gene is TRBD1 (6 bases). Germline V gene data show CDR1 as KGHSH and CDR2 as LQKENI. The V gene lost 4 bases and the J gene lost 0 bases, with 19 bases spanning the gap. This CDR3 comprises 19 residues. In DNA, the CDR3 is TGTGCCAGCTCACTCTCCATGACAGGCGCCAGCTCTGGGGCCAACGTCCTGACTTTC. Protein sequence: CASSLSMTGASSGANVLTF.

In nucleotides, the CDR3 is TGTGCCAGCAGTCTAGGACAGGGGTTGACCCAGTACTTC. As protein: CASSLGQGLTQYF. The chain employs TRBV6-5 and TRBJ2-5; 9 bases align to TRBD1. This CDR3 spans 13 amino acids. Germline V lookup: CDR1 MNHEY, CDR2 SVGAGI. The J segment lost 7 bases and the V segment lost 5 bases, leaving 5 bases of the junction unmatched.

The V call is TRBV27, the J call TRBJ1-2, with TRBD1 identical over 7 bases. The CDR3 covers 12 residues. V lost 3 bases, J lost 11 bases, and 6 bases stayed unmatched. The V gene's germline CDR1 is MNHEY and CDR2 SMNVEV (reference sequence). DNA for the CDR3: TGTGCCAGCAGTTTTGACAGGGTGATTTACACCTTC. It is translated as CASSFDRVIYTF.

There are a few counts of this clone. This chain links TRBV5-6 with TRBJ2-1; 8 bases are a match to TRBD2. J was trimmed by 5 bases and V by 1 base; bases with no gene match: 2. Looked up from germline, CDR1 is SGHDT and CDR2 is YYEEEE. This CDR3 is 14 amino acids long. The chain's CDR3 is CASSLSGRHNEQFF. Here the CDR3 DNA reads TGTGCCAGCAGCTTGAGCGGGAGACACAATGAGCAGTTCTTC.